This TCR beta chain came from a study of blood T cell repertoires in COVID-19. The wider study: Samples representing acute and convalescent COVID-19 were sourced from the United States, Italy and Spain. PBMCs, B-cell-depleted T cells, or T cells were the source of the cDNA or gDNA that made up the material.

Trimming took 4 bases from V and 3 from J; bases not matched to a gene: 3. The length of the CDR3 is 14 residues. The germline CDR1 and CDR2 sequences are KGHDR and SFDVKD. Measured with immunoSEQ multiplex PCR; TCRdb has only the in-frame clones, and not every one. Seen here are around 150,000 clones, 60% to 85% observed once, and the top ten hold about 7.8%. This rearrangement joins TRBV24-1 to TRBJ2-3; 7 positions agree with TRBD1. Specimen: peripheral blood. The TCR originated in a man aged 55-75 years with acute or convalescent COVID-19. CDR3 sequence reads: CATSDQDRTDTQYF. The CDR3 DNA reads TGTGCCACCAGTGACCAGGACAGGACAGATACGCAGTATTTT.